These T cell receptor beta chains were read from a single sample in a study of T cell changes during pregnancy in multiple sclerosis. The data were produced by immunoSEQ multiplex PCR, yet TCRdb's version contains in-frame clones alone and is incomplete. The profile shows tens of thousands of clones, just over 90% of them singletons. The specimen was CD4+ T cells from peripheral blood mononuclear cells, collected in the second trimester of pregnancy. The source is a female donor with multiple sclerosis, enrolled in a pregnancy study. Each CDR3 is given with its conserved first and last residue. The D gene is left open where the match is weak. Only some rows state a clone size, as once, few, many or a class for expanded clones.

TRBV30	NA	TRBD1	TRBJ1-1	TGTGCCTGGAGAGGAGACAGGGGGACTGAAGCTTTCTTT	CAWRGDRGTEAFF
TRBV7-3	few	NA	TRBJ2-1	TGTGCCAGCAGCTCCGGACCGGGAGCTGAGCAGTTCTTC	CASSSGPGAEQFF
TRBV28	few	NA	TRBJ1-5	TGTGCCAGCAGTTCCCCCCCGGTAGGGAGTCAGCCCCAGCATTTT	CASSSPPVGSQPQHF
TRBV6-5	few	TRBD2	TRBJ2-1	TGTGCCAGCAGTTACTCACCGGGGGGGACCTACAATGAGCAGTTCTTC	CASSYSPGGTYNEQFF
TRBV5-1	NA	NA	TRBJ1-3	TGCGCCAGCAGCCCGGACAGATCCTCTGGAAACACCATATATTTT	CASSPDRSSGNTIYF
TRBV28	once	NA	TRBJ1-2	TGTGCCAGCAGTTTAGAGGCAGCTTATTATGGCTACACCTTC	CASSLEAAYYGYTF
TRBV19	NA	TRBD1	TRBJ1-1	TGTGCCAGTAGTCAGGGACAGGGGGGATCAGCTTTCTTT	CASSQGQGGSAFF
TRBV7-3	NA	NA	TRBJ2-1	TGTGCCAGCAGCTTACAGGGTACCAATAACAATGAGCAGTTCTTC	CASSLQGTNNNEQFF
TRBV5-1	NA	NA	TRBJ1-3	TGCGCCAGCAGCCCACAGGTGAACCGTGGAAACACCATATATTTT	CASSPQVNRGNTIYF
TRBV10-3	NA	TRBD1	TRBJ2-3	TGTGCCATCAGTGGGACAGGGGGCCCCACAGATACGCAGTATTTT	CAISGTGGPTDTQYF
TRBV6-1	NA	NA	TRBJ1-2	TGTGCCAGCAGTGAAATCCGGCAGGGAAACTATGGCTACACCTTC	CASSEIRQGNYGYTF
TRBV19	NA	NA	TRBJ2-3	TGTGCCAGTAGTATTGGAGGACCCAGCACAGATACGCAGTATTTT	CASSIGGPSTDTQYF
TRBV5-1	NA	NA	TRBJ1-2	TGCGCCAGCAGCGTAGATCCCCTTGTTGGCTACACCTTC	CASSVDPLVGYTF
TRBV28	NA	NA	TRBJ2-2	TGTGCCAGCAGTTTTGGGCGGGTCACCGGGGAGCTGTTTTTT	CASSFGRVTGELFF
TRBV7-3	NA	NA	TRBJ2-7	TGTGCCAGCAGCTTACAGGCCTCCTACGAGCAGTACTTC	CASSLQASYEQYF
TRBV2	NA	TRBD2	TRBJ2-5	TGTGCCAGCAGTCTGGGGCGGGGGGGCAGTGAGACCCAGTACTTC	CASSLGRGGSETQYF
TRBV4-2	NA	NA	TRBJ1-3	TGTGCCAGCAGCCTACAGAGAGGAAACACCATATATTTT	CASSLQRGNTIYF
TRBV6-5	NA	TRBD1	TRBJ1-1	TGTGCCAGCAGTTACTATGACAGGGGACGCACTGAAGCTTTCTTT	CASSYYDRGRTEAFF
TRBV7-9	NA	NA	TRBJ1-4	TGTGCCAGCAGCCCCCGATTAGACGGGGAAAAACTGTTTTTT	CASSPRLDGEKLFF
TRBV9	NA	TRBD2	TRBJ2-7	TGTGCCAGCAGCGTGACTGCCAGCGGGGACTACGAGCAGTACTTC	CASSVTASGDYEQYF
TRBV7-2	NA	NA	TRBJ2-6	TGTGCCAGCAGCGTGCGCGGGGCCGCCTCTGGGGCCAACGTCCTGACTTTC	CASSVRGAASGANVLTF
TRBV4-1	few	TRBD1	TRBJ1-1	TGCGCCAGCAGCCAAGGTGGACAGGGCGGGACTGAAGCTTTCTTT	CASSQGGQGGTEAFF